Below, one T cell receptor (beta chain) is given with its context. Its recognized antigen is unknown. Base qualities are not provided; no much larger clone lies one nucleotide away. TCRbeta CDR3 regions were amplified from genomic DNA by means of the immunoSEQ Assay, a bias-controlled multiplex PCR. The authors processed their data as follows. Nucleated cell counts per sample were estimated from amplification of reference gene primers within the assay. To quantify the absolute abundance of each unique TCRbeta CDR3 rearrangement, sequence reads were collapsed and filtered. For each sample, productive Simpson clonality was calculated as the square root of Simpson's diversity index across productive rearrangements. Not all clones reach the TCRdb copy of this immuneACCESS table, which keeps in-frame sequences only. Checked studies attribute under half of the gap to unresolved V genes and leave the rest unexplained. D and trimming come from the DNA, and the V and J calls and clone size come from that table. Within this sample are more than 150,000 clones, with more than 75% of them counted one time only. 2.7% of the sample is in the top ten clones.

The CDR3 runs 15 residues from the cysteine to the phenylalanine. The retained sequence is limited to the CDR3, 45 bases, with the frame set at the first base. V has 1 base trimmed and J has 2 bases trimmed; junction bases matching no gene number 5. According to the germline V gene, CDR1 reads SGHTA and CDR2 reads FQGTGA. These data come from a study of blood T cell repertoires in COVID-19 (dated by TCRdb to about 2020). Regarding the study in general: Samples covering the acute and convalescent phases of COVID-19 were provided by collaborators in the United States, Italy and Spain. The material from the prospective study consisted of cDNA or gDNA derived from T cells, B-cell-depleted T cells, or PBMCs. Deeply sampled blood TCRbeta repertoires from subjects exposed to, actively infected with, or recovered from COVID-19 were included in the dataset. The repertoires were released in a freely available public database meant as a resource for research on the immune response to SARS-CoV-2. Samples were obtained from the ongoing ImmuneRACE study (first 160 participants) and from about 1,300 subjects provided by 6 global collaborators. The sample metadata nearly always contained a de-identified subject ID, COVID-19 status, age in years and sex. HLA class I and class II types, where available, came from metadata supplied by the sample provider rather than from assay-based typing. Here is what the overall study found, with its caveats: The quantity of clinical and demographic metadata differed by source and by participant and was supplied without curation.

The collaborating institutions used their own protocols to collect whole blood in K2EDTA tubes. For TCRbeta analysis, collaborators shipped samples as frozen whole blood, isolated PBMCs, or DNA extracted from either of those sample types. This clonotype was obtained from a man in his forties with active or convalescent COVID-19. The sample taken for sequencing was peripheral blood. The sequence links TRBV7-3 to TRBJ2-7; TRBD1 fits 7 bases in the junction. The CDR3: CASSLNPGQTYEQYF. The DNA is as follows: TGTGCCAGCAGCTTAAACCCGGGACAGACCTACGAGCAGTACTTC.